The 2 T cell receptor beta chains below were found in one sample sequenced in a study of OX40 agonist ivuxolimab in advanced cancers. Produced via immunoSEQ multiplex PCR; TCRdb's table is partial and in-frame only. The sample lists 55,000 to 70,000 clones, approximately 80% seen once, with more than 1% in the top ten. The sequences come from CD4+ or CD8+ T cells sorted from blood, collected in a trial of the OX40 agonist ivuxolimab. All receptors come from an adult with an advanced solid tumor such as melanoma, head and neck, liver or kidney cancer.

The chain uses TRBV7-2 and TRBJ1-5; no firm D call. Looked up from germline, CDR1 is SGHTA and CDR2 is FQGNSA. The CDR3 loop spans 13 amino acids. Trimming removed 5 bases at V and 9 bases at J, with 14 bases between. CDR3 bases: TGTGCCAGCAGCGAGACTGCTCGGGGGCCCCAGCATTTT. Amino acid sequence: CASSETARGPQHF.

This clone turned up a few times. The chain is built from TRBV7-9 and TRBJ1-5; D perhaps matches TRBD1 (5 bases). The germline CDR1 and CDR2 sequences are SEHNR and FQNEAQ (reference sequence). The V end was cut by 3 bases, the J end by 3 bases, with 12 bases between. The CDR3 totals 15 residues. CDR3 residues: CASSFTGPYNQPQHF. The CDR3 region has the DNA TGTGCCAGCAGCTTTACGGGACCCTACAATCAGCCCCAGCATTTT.